The 29 T cell receptor beta chains reported below all come from one sample, sequenced in a study of shared clonotypes between healthy human individuals. Clones were read by immunoSEQ multiplex PCR, and TCRdb kept only the in-frame ones, dropping some. Of about 2.4 million clones listed, over 85% are singletons. Input material: naive CD4+ T cells from PBMCs. Sample subset: CD45RA+ positively selected. Receptors originate from a man younger than 30 in good health. Some clones in this sample may be carry-over from other donors' samples.

The genes are TRBV5-1 and TRBJ2-1, with 10 bases identical to TRBD2. The CDR3 loop spans 15 amino acids. With V trimmed by 5 bases and J by 3 bases, 5 bases remained unmatched. Germline V lookup: CDR1 SGHRS, CDR2 YFSETQ. This CDR3 is CASRAGLADYNEQFF. The CDR3 DNA reads as TGCGCCAGCAGAGCCGGACTAGCGGACTACAATGAGCAGTTCTTC.

The gene calls are TRBV5-1 and TRBJ2-5; D remains ambiguous. This CDR3 comprises 15 residues. Germline V gene sequence: CDR1 SGHRS, CDR2 YFSETQ. V lost 3 bases to trimming and J lost 1 base, with 13 bases between them. CDR3 bases: TGCGCCAGCAGCTCCCTACCTCTGGGCCAAGAGACCCAGTACTTC. Amino acid sequence: CASSSLPLGQETQYF. Using reference TRBV5-1 and TRBJ2-5 for the parts outside the CDR3, the full variable domain is KAGVTQTPRYLIKTRGQQVTLSCSPISGHRSVSWYQQTPGQGLQFLFEYFSETQRNKGNFPGRFSGRQFSNSRSEMNVSTLELGDSALYLCASSSLPLGQETQYFGPGTRLLVL.

This clone was detected only once. The chain has TRBV28 and TRBJ1-4; maybe TRBD1 (6 bases). The CDR3 covers 17 residues. V shed 7 bases and J shed 0 bases, with 18 bases lying between them. Germline CDR1 is MDHEN and CDR2 is SYDVKM. CDR3 coding DNA: TGTGCCAGCACCGGAATACGGGACACGACAACTAATGAAAAACTGTTTTTT. Translation gives CASTGIRDTTTNEKLFF.

CDR3 coding DNA: TGTGCCAGCAGTTTAAAGGGCACGGCAAGTAGGGGCTACACCTTC. Amino acids: CASSLKGTASRGYTF. V usage is TRBV27 and J usage is TRBJ1-2; D ambiguous. This CDR3 comprises 15 residues. Germline lookup yields CDR1 MNHEY and CDR2 SMNVEV (reference sequence). Trimming shortened V by 2 bases and J by 8 bases, and 18 bases separated the two germline ends.

V is TRBV4-1 and J is TRBJ2-5, with 13 nucleotides matching TRBD2. This CDR3 has 16 residues. V trimming: 0 bases; J trimming: 5 bases; junction bases outside the gene matches: 3. Per germline, CDR1 MGHRA and CDR2 YSYEKL. CDR3 sequence reads: CASSQEGTSGKETQYF. The CDR3 region has the DNA TGCGCCAGCAGCCAAGAGGGGACTAGCGGGAAGGAGACCCAGTACTTC.

The chain uses TRBV28 and TRBJ1-2; unclear D gene. V lost 4 bases to trimming and J lost 6 bases, with 15 bases between them. The germline CDR1 and CDR2 sequences are MDHEN and SYDVKM. CDR3 size: 14 residues. CDR3 in amino acids: CASSSPSQSDGYTF. DNA for the CDR3: TGTGCCAGCAGTTCACCATCACAAAGCGATGGCTACACCTTC.

This clone was observed once. The chain has TRBV19 and TRBJ2-1, with 12 bases matching TRBD2. V lost 9 bases, J lost 1 base, and 4 bases stayed unmatched. Germline-derived CDR1 and CDR2 are LNHDA and SQIVND (reference sequence). The CDR3 consists of 15 residues. The CDR3 protein is CASNLAGGSYNEQFF. The CDR3 DNA is TGTGCCAGCAACCTAGCGGGAGGGTCCTACAATGAGCAGTTCTTC.

The chain couples TRBV7-9 to TRBJ1-4; 8 bases match TRBD1. Per germline, CDR1 SEHNR and CDR2 FQNEAQ (reference sequence). This CDR3 region has 16 residues. With 5 bases clipped from V and 7 bases from J, the junction kept 12 bases outside the gene matches. The CDR3 here is CASSRNGQGRGEKLFF. The CDR3 DNA follows: TGTGCCAGCAGCCGTAATGGACAGGGCCGGGGTGAAAAACTGTTTTTT.

Here the CDR3 reads CASSQSYDQPQHF. The CDR3 DNA sequence: TGTGCCAGCAGTCAATCCTACGATCAGCCCCAGCATTTT. The chain has TRBV28 and TRBJ1-5; D not resolved. The CDR3 totals 13 residues. Per the germline V gene, CDR1 is MDHEN and CDR2 is SYDVKM. V lost 5 bases and J lost 5, with 10 bases in between.

The chain uses TRBV4-3 and TRBJ2-7; D might be TRBD1 (6 bases). The V end was cut by 2 bases, the J end by 6 bases, with 11 bases between. This CDR3 region has 13 residues. The germline gives CDR1 LGHNA, CDR2 YSLEER. In nucleotides, the CDR3 is TGCGCCAGCAGCCAATTAACAGGGTTCGAGCAGTACTTC. Protein sequence: CASSQLTGFEQYF.

V and J are TRBV25-1 and TRBJ2-7; no clear D gene. The CDR3 consists of 12 residues. V lost 3 bases to trimming and J lost 2 bases, with 5 bases between them. Per the germline V gene, CDR1 is MGHDK and CDR2 is SYGVNS. The CDR3 spells CASSDLAYEQYF. CDR3 DNA: TGTGCCAGCAGTGACCTAGCCTACGAGCAGTACTTC.

In DNA, the CDR3 is TGTGCCAGCAGTGAAGCGCGACTAGTCACCGGGGAGCTGTTTTTT. Its translation: CASSEARLVTGELFF. The J gene is TRBJ2-2, the V gene TRBV6-1; the D gene is possibly TRBD2 (6 bases). The V end was cut by 0 bases, the J end by 4 bases, with 9 bases between. The CDR3 is 15 residues long. Germline loops: CDR1 MNHNS, CDR2 SASEGT.

The chain joins TRBV5-1 to TRBJ2-5; TRBD1 aligns across 8 bases. Germline-derived CDR1 and CDR2 are SGHRS and YFSETQ. The V gene end was trimmed by 4 bases and the J gene end by 5 bases; junction bases not matched to a gene: 10. The CDR3 consists of 15 residues. The CDR3 DNA reads TGCGCCAGCAGCGCCGGACAGGGACCCACCGAGACCCAGTACTTC. It specifies CASSAGQGPTETQYF.

The chain has TRBV5-1 and TRBJ2-6, with D tentatively TRBD1 (6 bases). Germline CDR1 SGHRS, CDR2 YFSETQ. This CDR3 region has 17 residues. With 3 bases removed from V and 0 bases from J, the gap between germline ends came to 13 bases. CDR3 amino acids: CASSWGPGGSGANVLTF. In DNA form, the CDR3 reads TGCGCCAGCAGCTGGGGGCCAGGTGGCTCTGGGGCCAACGTCCTGACTTTC.

The V call is TRBV6-1, the J call TRBJ2-7, with D possibly being TRBD2 (6 bases). Germline V gene data show CDR1 as MNHNS and CDR2 as SASEGT. V lost 0 bases to trimming and J lost 6 bases, with 12 bases between them. The CDR3 is 14 amino acids. CDR3 bases: TGTGCCAGCAGTGAAGCCCCGGGGGTTGTCGAGCAGTACTTC. Translating it yields CASSEAPGVVEQYF.

This sequence joins TRBV7-2 and TRBJ1-2, with unresolved D. The V end was cut by 4 bases, the J end by 2 bases, with 8 bases between. CDR3 size: 13 residues. CDR1 and CDR2 from the germline V gene are SGHTA and FQGNSA. For the CDR3, the DNA is TGTGCCAGCAGCTCCTCCCTAAACTATGGCTACACCTTC. This gives the protein CASSSSLNYGYTF.

The chain recombines TRBV29-1 with TRBJ2-1, with D hard to call. Per germline, CDR1 SQVTM and CDR2 ANQGSEA. This CDR3 comprises 16 residues. V lost 4 bases, J lost 1 base, and 17 bases lay in between. The CDR3 coding sequence is TGCAGCGTTGGTTTGGCTGTACCAAGGTCCTACAATGAGCAGTTCTTC. This codes for CSVGLAVPRSYNEQFF.

V usage is TRBV7-2 and J usage is TRBJ1-2; D ambiguous. Germline loops: CDR1 SGHTA, CDR2 FQGNSA. The CDR3 loop spans 13 amino acids. V was trimmed by 4 bases and J by 4 bases, leaving 10 bases between them. Here the CDR3 reads CASSSRELYGYTF. The CDR3 DNA sequence: TGTGCCAGCAGCTCCCGGGAACTCTATGGCTACACCTTC.

The rearrangement joins TRBV10-3 to TRBJ1-2, with 10 bases matching TRBD1. This CDR3 contains 19 residues. The germline V gene has CDR1 ENHRY and CDR2 SYGVKD. The J segment lost 1 base and the V segment lost 2 bases, leaving 13 bases of the junction unmatched. Written as DNA, the CDR3 is TGTGCCATCAGTGAGAACAGTCAGAGACAGGGGGCCGGTAACTATGGCTACACCTTC. It translates to CAISENSQRQGAGNYGYTF.

The V and J genes are TRBV6-5 and TRBJ1-2, with TRBD1 identical over 9 bases. J lost 6 bases, V lost 6 bases, and 11 bases had no gene match. The germline V gene has CDR1 MNHEY and CDR2 SVGAGI. This CDR3 contains 15 residues. CDR3 nucleotide sequence: TGTGCCAGCAGGACATCCGGGACAGGGATGGATGGCTACACCTTC. Amino acids: CASRTSGTGMDGYTF.

The V call is TRBV2, the J call TRBJ2-2, with TRBD2 matching over 14 bases. Unmatched junction bases numbered 11, after V lost 4 bases and J lost 1 base. This CDR3 region has 20 residues. Germline V gene sequence: CDR1 SNHLY, CDR2 FYNNEI. CDR3 DNA sequence: TGTGCCAGCAGTGGGGGGGTCGGGACTAGCGGGAGCGAGAACACCGGGGAGCTGTTTTTT. Its translation: CASSGGVGTSGSENTGELFF.

The count of this clone is one. V and J are TRBV19 and TRBJ2-3; unclear D gene. The V and J ends lost 6 bases and 1 base respectively, with 8 bases between them. This CDR3 contains 13 residues. CDR1 LNHDA and CDR2 SQIVND come from the germline V gene (reference sequence). The CDR3 loop reads CASSPSGTDTQYF. Written as DNA, the CDR3 is TGTGCCAGTAGCCCCTCAGGCACAGATACGCAGTATTTT.

This clone was counted a single time. The chain links TRBV6-1 to TRBJ1-5; no firm D call. The ends were cut back, 1 base at V and 15 bases at J, with 13 bases in the middle. Per germline, CDR1 MNHNS and CDR2 SASEGT. There are 12 residues in the CDR3. CDR3 sequence: CASSEVFRAPHF. In nucleotides, the CDR3 is TGTGCCAGCAGTGAAGTATTTCGGGCACCGCATTTT.

The rearrangement links TRBV10-3 to TRBJ1-4; D is possibly TRBD1 (6 bases). The CDR3 sequence is 13 residues long. Germline V gene sequence: CDR1 ENHRY, CDR2 SYGVKD. Trimming took off 4 bases at V and 5 bases at J, with 8 bases between the two ends. The CDR3 DNA sequence: TGTGCCATCAGTGCAGGGGAAAATGAAAAACTGTTTTTT. Translation gives CAISAGENEKLFF.

CDR3 in DNA: TGTGCCAGCAGCTCAAGGGGAGGAAGCACAGATACGCAGTATTTT. Translating gives CASSSRGGSTDTQYF. The chain is built from TRBV7-3 and TRBJ2-3, with TRBD2 as a possible D gene (6 bases). This CDR3 is built from 15 residues. The V and J ends lost 4 bases and 0 bases respectively, with 11 bases between them. From germline, CDR1 is SGHTA and CDR2 FQGTGA. Full variable domain (missing parts from reference TRBV7-3 and TRBJ2-3): GAGVSQTPSNKVTEKGKYVELRCDPISGHTALYWYRQSLGQGPEFLIYFQGTGAADDSGLPNDRFFAVRPEGSVSTLKIQRTERGDSAVYLCASSSRGGSTDTQYFGPGTRLTVL.

The V call is TRBV2, the J call TRBJ2-1, with 10 bases lining up with TRBD2. The CDR3 contains 15 residues. J was trimmed by 7 bases and V by 5 bases; bases with no gene match: 8. Germline V gene lookup returns CDR1 SNHLY and CDR2 FYNNEI. The chain's CDR3 is CASSSLAGGGNEQFF. The CDR3 DNA reads TGTGCCAGCAGTAGTTTAGCGGGAGGAGGGAATGAGCAGTTCTTC.

In DNA form, the CDR3 reads TGTGCCAGCTCAGACAGGGGGGAAAGAGCGAACACTGAAGCTTTCTTT. It translates to CASSDRGERANTEAFF. The chain employs TRBV18 and TRBJ1-1, with 9 nucleotides matching TRBD1. CDR3 length: 16 residues. With V trimmed by 5 bases and J by 1 base, 8 bases remained unmatched. Germline V gene sequence: CDR1 KGHSH, CDR2 LQKENI.

This chain uses TRBV7-9 with TRBJ1-4; 9 bases map to TRBD1. The V gene end was trimmed by 5 bases and the J gene end by 7 bases; junction bases not matched to a gene: 11. CDR1 and CDR2 (germline): SEHNR, FQNEAQ (reference sequence). The CDR3 spans 16 residues. Written as DNA, the CDR3 is TGTGCCAGCAGCAAGAGGGCGGGACAGGGTAGTGAAAAACTGTTTTTT. This codes for CASSKRAGQGSEKLFF. Using reference TRBV7-9 and TRBJ1-4 for the parts outside the CDR3, the full variable domain is DTGVSQNPRHKITKRGQNVTFRCDPISEHNRLYWYRQTLGQGPEFLTYFQNEAQLEKSRLLSDRFSAERPKGSFSTLEIQRTEQGDSAMYLCASSKRAGQGSEKLFFGSGTQLSVL.

The chain recombines TRBV9 with TRBJ1-3; TRBD1 might be the D (5 bases). The CDR3 spans 15 residues. The ends were cut back, 1 base at V and 8 bases at J, with 16 bases in the middle. Per germline, CDR1 SGDLS and CDR2 YYNGEE. CDR3 residues: CASSVIAGFDDTIYF. The CDR3 DNA reads as TGTGCCAGCAGCGTAATTGCAGGGTTCGATGACACCATATATTTT.